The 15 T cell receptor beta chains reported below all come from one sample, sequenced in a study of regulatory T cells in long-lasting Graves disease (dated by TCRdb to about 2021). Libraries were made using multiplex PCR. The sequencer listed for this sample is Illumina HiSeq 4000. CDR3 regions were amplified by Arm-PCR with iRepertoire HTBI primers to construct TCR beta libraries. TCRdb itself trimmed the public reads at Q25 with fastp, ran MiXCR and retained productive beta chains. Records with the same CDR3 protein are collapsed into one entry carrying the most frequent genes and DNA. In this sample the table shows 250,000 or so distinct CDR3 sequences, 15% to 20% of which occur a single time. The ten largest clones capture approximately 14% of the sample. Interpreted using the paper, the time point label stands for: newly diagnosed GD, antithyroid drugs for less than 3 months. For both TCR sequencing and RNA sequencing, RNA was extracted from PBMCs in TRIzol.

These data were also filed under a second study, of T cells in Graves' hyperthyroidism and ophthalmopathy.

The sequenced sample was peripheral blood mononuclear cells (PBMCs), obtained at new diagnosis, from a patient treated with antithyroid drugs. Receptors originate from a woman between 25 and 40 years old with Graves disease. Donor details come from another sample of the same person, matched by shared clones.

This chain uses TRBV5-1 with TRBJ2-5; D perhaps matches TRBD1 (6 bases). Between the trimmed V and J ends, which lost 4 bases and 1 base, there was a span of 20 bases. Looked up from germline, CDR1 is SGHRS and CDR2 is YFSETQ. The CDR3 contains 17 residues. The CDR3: CASSLPKQGFFQETQYF. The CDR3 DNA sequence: TGCGCCAGCAGCCTACCCAAACAGGGTTTCTTCCAAGAGACCCAGTACTTC. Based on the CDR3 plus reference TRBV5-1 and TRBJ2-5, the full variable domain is KAGVTQTPRYLIKTRGQQVTLSCSPISGHRSVSWYQQTPGQGLQFLFEYFSETQRNKGNFPGRFSGRQFSNSRSEMNVSTLELGDSALYLCASSLPKQGFFQETQYFGPGTRLLVL.

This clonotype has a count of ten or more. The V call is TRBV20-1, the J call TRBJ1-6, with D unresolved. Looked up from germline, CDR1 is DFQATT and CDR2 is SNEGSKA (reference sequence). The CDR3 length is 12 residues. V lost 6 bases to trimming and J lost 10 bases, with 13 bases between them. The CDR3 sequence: CSASTVGSPLHF. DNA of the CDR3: TGCAGTGCCTCAACTGTTGGGTCACCCCTCCACTTT.

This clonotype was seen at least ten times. The CDR3 loop is CASRHTGRPDTQYF. CDR3 nucleotide sequence: TGTGCCAGCAGACATACGGGGCGCCCAGATACGCAGTATTTT. The chain links TRBV12-3 or TRBV12-4 to TRBJ2-3, with D perhaps given as TRBD1 or TRBD2 (5 bases each). The CDR3 loop spans 14 amino acids. V was clipped by 6 bases and J by 4 bases, with 14 bases between them.

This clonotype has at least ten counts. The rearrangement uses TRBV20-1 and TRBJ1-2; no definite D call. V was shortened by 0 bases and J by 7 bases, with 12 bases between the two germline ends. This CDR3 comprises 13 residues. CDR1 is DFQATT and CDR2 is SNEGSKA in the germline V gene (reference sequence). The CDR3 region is CSARDAGASGYTF. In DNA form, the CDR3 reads TGCAGTGCTAGAGATGCAGGCGCAAGTGGCTACACCTTC.

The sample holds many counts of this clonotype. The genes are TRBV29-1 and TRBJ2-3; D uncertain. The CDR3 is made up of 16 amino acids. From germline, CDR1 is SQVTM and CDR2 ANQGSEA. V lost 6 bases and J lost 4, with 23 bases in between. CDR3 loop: CSVYYPGQTVPDTQYF. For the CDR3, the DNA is TGCAGCGTGTACTACCCGGGCCAGACGGTCCCAGATACGCAGTATTTT.

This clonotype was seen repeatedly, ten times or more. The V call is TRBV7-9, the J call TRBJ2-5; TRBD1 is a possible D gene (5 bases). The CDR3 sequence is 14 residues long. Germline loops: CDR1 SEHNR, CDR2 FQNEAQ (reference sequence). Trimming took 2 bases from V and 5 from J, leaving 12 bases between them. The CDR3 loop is CASSLLGQLETQYF. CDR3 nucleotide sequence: TGTGCCAGCAGCTTACTGGGGCAGTTGGAGACCCAGTACTTC.

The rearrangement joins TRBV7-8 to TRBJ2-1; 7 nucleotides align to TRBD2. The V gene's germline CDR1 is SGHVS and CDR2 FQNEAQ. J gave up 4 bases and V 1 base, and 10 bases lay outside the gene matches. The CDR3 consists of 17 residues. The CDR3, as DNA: TGTGCCAGCAGCTTAGAGGGGAGGGCTAGCGGATACAATGAGCAGTTCTTC. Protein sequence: CASSLEGRASGYNEQFF.

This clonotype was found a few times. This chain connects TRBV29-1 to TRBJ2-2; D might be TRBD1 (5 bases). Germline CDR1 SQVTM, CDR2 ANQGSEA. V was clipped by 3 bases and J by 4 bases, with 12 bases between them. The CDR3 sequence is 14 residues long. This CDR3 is CSVDDDSPTGELFF. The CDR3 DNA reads TGCAGCGTTGATGACGACAGTCCCACCGGGGAGCTGTTTTTT.

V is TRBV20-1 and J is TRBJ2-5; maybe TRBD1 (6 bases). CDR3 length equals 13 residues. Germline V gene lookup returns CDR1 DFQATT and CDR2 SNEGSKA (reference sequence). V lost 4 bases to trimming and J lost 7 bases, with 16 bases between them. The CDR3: CSAIPGTRLTQYF. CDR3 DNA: TGCAGTGCTATTCCCGGGACACGTTTGACCCAGTACTTC.

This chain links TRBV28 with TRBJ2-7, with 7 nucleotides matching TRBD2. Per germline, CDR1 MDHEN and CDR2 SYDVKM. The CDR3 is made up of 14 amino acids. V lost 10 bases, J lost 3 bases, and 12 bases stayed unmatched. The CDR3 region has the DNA TGTGCCACTTCCGGGACTACCAAGAACTACGAGCAGTACTTC. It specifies CATSGTTKNYEQYF.

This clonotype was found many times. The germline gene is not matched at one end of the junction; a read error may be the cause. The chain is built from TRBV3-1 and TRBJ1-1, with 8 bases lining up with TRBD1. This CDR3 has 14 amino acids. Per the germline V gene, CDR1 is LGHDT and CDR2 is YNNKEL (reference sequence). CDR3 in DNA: TGTGCCAGCAGCCCGGAGACAGGGGACACTGAGGCTTTCTTT. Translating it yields CASSPETGDTEAFF.

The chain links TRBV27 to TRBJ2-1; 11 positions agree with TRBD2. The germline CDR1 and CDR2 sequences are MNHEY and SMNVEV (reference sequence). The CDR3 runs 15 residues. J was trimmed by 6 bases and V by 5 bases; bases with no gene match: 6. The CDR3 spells CASSPGLAEGNEQFF. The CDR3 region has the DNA TGTGCCAGCAGTCCGGGACTAGCGGAAGGCAATGAGCAGTTCTTC.

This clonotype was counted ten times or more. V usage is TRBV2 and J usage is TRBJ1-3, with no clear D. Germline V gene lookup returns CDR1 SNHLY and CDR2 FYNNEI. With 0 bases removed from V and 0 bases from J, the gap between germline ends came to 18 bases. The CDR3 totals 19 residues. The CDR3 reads CASSEAIRSTSVSGNTIYF. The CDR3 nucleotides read TGTGCCAGCAGTGAAGCCATTCGATCTACTAGCGTCTCTGGAAACACCATATATTTT.

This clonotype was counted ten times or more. CDR3 in amino acids: CASSWKGEPSYEQYF. The CDR3, as DNA: TGTGCCAGCAGCTGGAAGGGTGAGCCCTCCTACGAGCAGTACTTC. The rearrangement joins TRBV7-9 to TRBJ2-7; D ambiguous. The CDR3 covers 15 residues. CDR1 is SEHNR, CDR2 FQNEAQ, per germline (reference sequence). V lost 4 bases, J lost 0 bases, and 13 bases lay in between.

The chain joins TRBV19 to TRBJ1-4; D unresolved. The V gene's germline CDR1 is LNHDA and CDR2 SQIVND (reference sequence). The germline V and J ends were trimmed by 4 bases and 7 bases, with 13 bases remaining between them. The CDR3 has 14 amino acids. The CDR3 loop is CASSTPGVVEKLFF. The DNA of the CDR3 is TGTGCCAGTAGTACCCCCGGGGTAGTTGAAAAACTGTTTTTT.